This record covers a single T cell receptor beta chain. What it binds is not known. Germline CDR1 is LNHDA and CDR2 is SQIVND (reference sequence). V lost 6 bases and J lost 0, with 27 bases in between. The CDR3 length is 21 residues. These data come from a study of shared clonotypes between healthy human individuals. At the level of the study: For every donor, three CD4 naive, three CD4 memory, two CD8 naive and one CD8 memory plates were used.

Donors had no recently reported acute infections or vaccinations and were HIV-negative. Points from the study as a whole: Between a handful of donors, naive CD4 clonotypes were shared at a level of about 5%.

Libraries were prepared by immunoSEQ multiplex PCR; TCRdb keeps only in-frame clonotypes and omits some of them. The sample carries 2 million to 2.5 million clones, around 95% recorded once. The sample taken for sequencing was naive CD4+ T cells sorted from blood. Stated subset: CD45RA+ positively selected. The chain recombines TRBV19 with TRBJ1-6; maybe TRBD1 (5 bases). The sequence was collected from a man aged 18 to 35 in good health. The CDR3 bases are TGTGCCAGTAGGAGTTATCCCTTTAGGGACGGGAAAAGCTCCTATAATTCACCCCTCCACTTT. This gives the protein CASRSYPFRDGKSSYNSPLHF. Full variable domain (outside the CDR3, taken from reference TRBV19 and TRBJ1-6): DGGITQSPKYLFRKEGQNVTLSCEQNLNHDAMYWYRQDPGQGLRLIYYSQIVNDFQKGDIAEGYSVSREKKESFPLTVTSAQKNPTAFYLCASRSYPFRDGKSSYNSPLHFGNGTRLTVT.